The entry below gives a single T cell receptor beta chain sequence along with its context. Many counts were recorded for this clonotype. What antigen it recognizes has not been identified. No base quality information exists; no much larger clone differs at one position. The record originates from a study of T-cell reconstitution after alpha-beta-depleted transplantation in children (dated by TCRdb to the mid-2010s). Describing the broader study: Using TCR repertoire profiling, the study followed T-cell immune reconstitution in a quantitative way in children after TCRalphabeta/CD19-depleted allogeneic hematopoietic cell transplantation. Results the study describes overall, beyond this receptor: The apparently early recovery of alphabetaT-cell counts about two months after transplant reportedly depended on only several hundred rapidly expanded clones that came from non-depleted graft cells. Over the following months the frequencies of hyperexpanded clones went down, and after one year T-cell counts and TCRbeta diversity were mostly credited to newly produced T cells. In some patients, the high TCRbeta diversity seen at day 60 was put down to recipient T cells and intrathymic progenitors that had survived conditioning.

The library was generated by PCR. The instrument given in TCRdb is Illumina HiSeq 2500. To normalize quantification of the TCRbeta repertoire, the TCR libraries were built with molecular barcoding that relied on unique molecular identifiers. TCRdb redid the processing of the public reads, applying fastp at Q25 and MiXCR, and retained in-frame beta chains. Duplicate CDR3 protein sequences are folded into a single record with the most common DNA and genes. The sample table holds approximately 110,000 distinct CDR3 sequences, of which roughly 23% were seen once. 10% of the sample is held by the ten biggest clonotypes. According to the study, the label for this sample's treatment or condition signals: allogeneic hematopoietic cell transplantation with graft depleted of TCRalphabeta T cells and CD19 B cells. The transplant recipients were children given TCRalphabeta/CD19-depleted allogeneic hematopoietic cell grafts.

Trimming takes 2 bases from V and 3 bases from J, and the germline ends sit 11 bases apart. The CDR3 measures 15 amino acids from cysteine to phenylalanine. Only the CDR3 DNA stays, 45 bases, in frame from base 1. The rearranged segments are TRBV12-3 or TRBV12-4 and TRBJ2-1; TRBD2 might be the D gene, on 6 matching bases. Source: PBMCs, mostly from graft donor cells, taken 180 days after TCRalphabeta/CD19-depleted stem cell transplant. The receptor comes from a male patient between 2 and 15 years old who had a stem cell transplant for chronic granulomatous disease, so the T cells may come from the graft donor. The sequenced DNA: TGTGCCAGCAGTTTACTTGGGGGGTACTACAATGAGCAGTTCTTC. Protein translation: CASSLLGGYYNEQFF.